Below are 28 T cell receptor beta chains sequenced from a single sample in a study of metastatic and nonmetastatic thyroid tumors. Through MiXCR, TCRdb re-clonotyped the PCR reads. Of around 10,000 clones in the sample, 12% are singletons; the top ten hold roughly 12%. Thyroid surgery had not been preceded by any treatment in any patient. Sequenced sample: blood. These receptors were taken from a female donor with papillary thyroid cancer or a benign thyroid nodule (not recorded which). Some clones in this sample may be carry-over from other donors' samples.

This clone occurred many times. The chain has TRBV2 and TRBJ2-1, with 7 bases aligning to TRBD2. CDR3 length: 16 amino acids. Germline V CDR1 and CDR2: SNHLY, FYNNEI. The trim removed 1 base at V and 3 bases at J, leaving 6 bases unmatched. The CDR3 DNA follows: TGTGCCAGCAGTGAAGGTCGAGCGGGAAGCTACAATGAGCAGTTCTTC. This encodes CASSEGRAGSYNEQFF.

In its sample, this clone was seen many times. The rearrangement joins TRBV20-1 to TRBJ2-7; a weak D match, TRBD2 (6 bases). Germline-derived CDR1 and CDR2 are DFQATT and SNEGSKA (reference sequence). The CDR3 is 13 amino acids. Trimming stripped 3 bases from V and 1 base from J, with 10 bases between. CDR3 nucleotide sequence: TGCAGTGCTAGCGGGGGAACTTCCTACGAGCAGTACTTC. Protein product: CSASGGTSYEQYF.

This clone was detected ten times or more. This chain connects TRBV5-4 to TRBJ2-1, with a weak D call TRBD2 (6 bases). The ends were cut back, 3 bases at V and 2 bases at J, with 18 bases in the middle. The germline V gene encodes CDR1 SGHNT and CDR2 YYREEE (reference sequence). The CDR3 runs to 17 residues. The CDR3 here is CASSSRGGNLPYNEQFF. The CDR3 DNA is TGTGCCAGCAGCTCTAGGGGAGGCAACCTCCCCTACAATGAGCAGTTCTTC.

This rearrangement joins TRBV3-1 to TRBJ2-7; 11 bases align to TRBD1. The junction had 4 bases not matched to a gene; V was cut back by 4 bases and J by 2 bases. This CDR3 is built from 15 residues. In germline, CDR1 is LGHDT, CDR2 YNNKEL (reference sequence). CDR3 coding DNA: TGTGCCAGCAGCCCTGGGACAGGGGGAACCTACGAGCAGTACTTC. This sequence encodes CASSPGTGGTYEQYF.

This clone is labeled medium-sized (0.01 to 0.1%). The chain recombines TRBV6-1 with TRBJ2-7; 10 nucleotides line up with TRBD1. The J segment lost 5 bases and the V segment lost 6 bases, leaving 10 bases of the junction unmatched. The CDR3 is made up of 15 amino acids. Germline V gives CDR1 MNHNS, CDR2 SASEGT. CDR3 sequence: CASRPRQGAGHEQYF. CDR3 coding DNA: TGTGCCAGCAGGCCCCGACAGGGGGCGGGCCACGAGCAGTACTTC.

Judged by abundance, this clone is medium-sized. The rearrangement links TRBV19 to TRBJ1-2; TRBD1 matches 8 bases. V dropped 5 bases and J dropped 9; count of bases not matched to a gene: 5. CDR1 is LNHDA and CDR2 is SQIVND in the germline V gene (reference sequence). This CDR3 has 12 residues. CDR3 sequence reads: CASSVRTGRYTF. The CDR3 nucleotides read TGTGCCAGTAGTGTAAGGACAGGGCGCTACACCTTC.

This clone ranks as medium-sized. This chain joins TRBV6-1 and TRBJ2-2; no clear D gene. Germline lookup yields CDR1 MNHNS and CDR2 SASEGT. With 7 bases removed from V and 2 bases from J, the gap between germline ends came to 14 bases. This CDR3 has 15 amino acids. The CDR3 spells CASTKSRANTGELFF. The CDR3 DNA reads as TGTGCCAGCACTAAGTCTAGGGCTAACACCGGGGAGCTGTTTTTT.

This clone was counted at least ten times. The sample has other DNA sequences that encode this CDR3 too. This rearrangement joins TRBV7-3 to TRBJ2-3, with 7 bases fitting TRBD2. This CDR3 comprises 15 residues. J was trimmed by 3 bases and V by 2 bases; bases with no gene match: 5. Germline V CDR1 and CDR2: SGHTA, FQGTGA. DNA of the CDR3: TGTGCCAGCAGCTTAGGGGGGGGTAGGACAGATACGCAGTATTTT. It yields the protein CASSLGGGRTDTQYF. The entire variable domain, with the rest obtained from reference TRBV7-3 and TRBJ2-3, is as follows: GAGVSQTPSNKVTEKGKYVELRCDPISGHTALYWYRQSLGQGPEFLIYFQGTGAADDSGLPNDRFFAVRPEGSVSTLKIQRTERGDSAVYLCASSLGGGRTDTQYFGPGTRLTVL.

This clone is labeled medium-sized (0.01 to 0.1%). The chain employs TRBV6-1 and TRBJ2-7; TRBD1 agrees at 7 bases. The CDR3 runs 15 residues. With 5 bases clipped from V and 0 bases from J, the junction kept 7 bases outside the gene matches. Per the germline V gene, CDR1 is MNHNS and CDR2 is SASEGT. In nucleotides, the CDR3 is TGTGCCAGCAGTCCTACAGACAGGGCCTCCTACGAGCAGTACTTC. It translates to CASSPTDRASYEQYF.

This clone was counted at least ten times. This chain links TRBV5-8 with TRBJ2-1; 11 nucleotides align to TRBD2. Germline loops: CDR1 SGHTS, CDR2 YDEGEE. With V trimmed by 2 bases and J by 9 bases, 4 bases remained unmatched. The CDR3 is 14 residues long. This chain's CDR3 is CASSFSGGAGEQFF. The CDR3 bases are TGTGCCAGCAGCTTTAGCGGGGGGGCGGGTGAGCAGTTCTTC.

This clone was detected ten times or more. This CDR3 reads CASSRGRDTQYF. In nucleotides, the CDR3 is TGTGCCAGCTCACGCGGGAGAGATACGCAGTATTTT. The chain recombines TRBV18 with TRBJ2-3; the match to TRBD2 covers 7 bases. Germline V gives CDR1 KGHSH, CDR2 LQKENI. This CDR3 is 12 amino acids long. V lost 4 bases, J lost 5 bases, and 0 bases stayed unmatched.

Many counts were recorded for this clone. The chain joins TRBV5-1 to TRBJ2-2; 9 bases line up with TRBD2. The CDR3 has 15 amino acids. Per the germline V gene, CDR1 is SGHRS and CDR2 is YFSETQ. The V segment lost 5 bases and the J segment 6 bases; nucleotides outside the gene matches: 8. Here the CDR3 reads CASSTSGFLSGELFF. In DNA form, the CDR3 reads TGCGCCAGCAGTACTAGCGGGTTTCTCTCCGGGGAGCTGTTTTTT.

This clone is classed as medium-sized. The V and J genes are TRBV19 and TRBJ2-7; D not certain. The CDR3 totals 13 residues. The V gene's germline CDR1 is LNHDA and CDR2 SQIVND (reference sequence). Trimming cost V 3 bases and J 4 bases, with 10 bases left between them. CDR3 in amino acids: CASSITIRYEQYF. CDR3 DNA: TGTGCCAGTAGTATTACGATCAGGTACGAGCAGTACTTC.

This clone has at least ten counts. CDR3 sequence reads: CSARAMTGTQETQYF. The CDR3 DNA follows: TGCAGTGCTAGAGCAATGACAGGGACCCAAGAGACCCAGTACTTC. V gene TRBV20-1 combines with J gene TRBJ2-5; 7 nucleotides agree with TRBD1. The germline gives CDR1 DFQATT, CDR2 SNEGSKA (reference sequence). The CDR3 runs 15 residues. J lost 1 base, V lost 1 base, and 6 bases had no gene match.

This clone was observed at least ten times. A much larger clone sits a single nucleotide away, making a read error possible. The chain links TRBV12-3 or TRBV12-4 to TRBJ2-1; possibly TRBD1 or TRBD2 for D (5 bases each). The CDR3 runs 15 residues. V lost 11 bases and J 8 bases, leaving 25 bases between the germline ends. CDR3: CAGNPPGPLTDEQFF. CDR3 sequence (DNA): TGTGCCGGCAATCCACCGGGACCTCTGACCGATGAGCAGTTCTTC.

The chain joins TRBV20-1 to TRBJ2-1, with 11 bases matching TRBD2. J was trimmed by 5 bases and V by 4 bases; bases with no gene match: 4. The CDR3 contains 14 residues. Germline lookup yields CDR1 DFQATT and CDR2 SNEGSKA (reference sequence). The CDR3 DNA sequence: TGCAGTGCTACCGGGACTAGCGGCGACAATGAGCAGTTCTTC. It encodes CSATGTSGDNEQFF.

This clone was observed many times. A much larger clone differs by one base, so this may be a read error. This CDR3 is CSARAGVNCGYTF. CDR3 in DNA: TGCAGTGCTAGAGCGGGGGTTAACTGTGGCTACACCTTC. The chain combines TRBV20-1 with TRBJ1-2; D might be TRBD1 (5 bases). The CDR3 is 13 residues long. Germline loops: CDR1 DFQATT, CDR2 SNEGSKA (reference sequence).

This clone was counted at least ten times. The chain carries TRBV14 and TRBJ1-6, with 7 bases that match TRBD1. Germline values: CDR1 SGHDN, CDR2 FVKESK. CDR3 size: 15 residues. V dropped 4 bases and J dropped 8; count of bases not matched to a gene: 8. Here the CDR3 DNA reads TGTGCCAGCAGCCCCCGACAGGGTCCTCATTCACCCCTCCACTTT. Protein sequence: CASSPRQGPHSPLHF.

This clone has ten or more counts. The gene calls are TRBV7-9 and TRBJ2-2; TRBD1 matches 9 bases. Germline V gene sequence: CDR1 SEHNR, CDR2 FQNEAQ (reference sequence). V was clipped by 2 bases and J by 0 bases; unmatched bases: 4. The CDR3 sequence is 17 residues long. The CDR3 sequence is CASSLPDRGANTGELFF. The CDR3 coding sequence is TGTGCCAGCAGCTTACCTGACAGGGGGGCGAACACCGGGGAGCTGTTTTTT.

Many counts were recorded for this clone. V is TRBV11-2 and J is TRBJ2-5, with D tentatively TRBD2 (5 bases). Germline values: CDR1 SGHAT, CDR2 FQNNGV. V was shortened by 2 bases and J by 3 bases, with 16 bases between the two germline ends. This CDR3 is built from 16 residues. Here the CDR3 reads CASSLTMGDIEETQYF. DNA of the CDR3: TGTGCCAGCAGCTTAACTATGGGAGACATAGAAGAGACCCAGTACTTC.

In its sample, this clone was seen many times. This is likely a read error, given that the CDR3 carries no conserved phenylalanine or tryptophan at its end. Because the CDR3's place on the DNA is in doubt, the DNA is left out and the CDR3 is given as listed by TCRdb. The V gene is TRBV7-2, the J gene TRBJ2-1; the table's D call TRBD2 went unverified against the DNA. Counting both end residues, the CDR3 totals 10 amino acids. Germline CDR1 and CDR2: SGHTA and FQGNSA. This chain's CDR3 is CASSPTGLAG.

A single count supports this clone. Here the CDR3 omits its conserved ending phenylalanine or tryptophan, so a read error is the likely source. The chain carries TRBV7-3 and TRBJ1-2; 7 bases line up with TRBD1. CDR1 and CDR2 from the germline V gene are SGHTA and FQGTGA. The CDR3 length is 14 residues. The ends lost 5 bases at V and 11 bases at J; junction bases unmatched: 14. The DNA of the CDR3 is TGTGCCAGCAGCCTATTCGACAGGGATGTTAGATACACCTCC. It specifies CASSLFDRDVRYTS.

This clone was seen ten or more times. The rearrangement links TRBV20-1 to TRBJ1-5, with D tentatively TRBD1 (5 bases). CDR3 length: 13 residues. Trimming removed 5 bases at V and 0 bases at J, with 8 bases between. CDR1 is DFQATT and CDR2 is SNEGSKA in the germline V gene (reference sequence). The DNA of the CDR3 is TGCAGTGCTCTTGGACATAGCAATCAGCCCCAGCATTTT. Translated: CSALGHSNQPQHF.

Ten or more counts support this clone. The chain recombines TRBV20-1 with TRBJ2-5, with TRBD2 as a possible D gene (6 bases). Trimming left V 6 bases short and J 5 bases short, with 22 bases between. The CDR3 loop spans 15 amino acids. Germline CDR1 is DFQATT and CDR2 is SNEGSKA (reference sequence). The CDR3 here is CSAARRAGPGETQYF. The CDR3 coding sequence is TGCAGTGCCGCCAGGCGAGCGGGCCCCGGGGAGACCCAGTACTTC.

This clone was counted many times. The chain uses TRBV7-3 and TRBJ2-3; perhaps TRBD1 as D (5 bases). The V and J ends lost 2 bases and 4 bases respectively, with 13 bases between them. This CDR3 spans 15 amino acids. Per the germline V gene, CDR1 is SGHTA and CDR2 is FQGTGA. Here the CDR3 reads CASSLLGVGADTQYF. CDR3 sequence (DNA): TGTGCCAGCAGCTTATTAGGGGTGGGCGCAGATACGCAGTATTTT.

There are many counts of this clone. The V and J genes are TRBV5-1 and TRBJ1-3; unclear D gene. Germline assignment: CDR1 SGHRS and CDR2 YFSETQ. The V and J ends lost 1 base and 1 base respectively, with 9 bases between them. The CDR3 runs to 15 residues. The CDR3 reads CASSLSSLSGNTIYF. The CDR3 region has the DNA TGCGCCAGCAGCTTGAGTAGCCTATCTGGAAACACCATATATTTT.

This clone has ten or more counts. The V call is TRBV19, the J call TRBJ2-1, with D possibly matching TRBD1 (6 bases). Germline CDR1 reads LNHDA; CDR2 reads SQIVND (reference sequence). V lost 4 bases and J 8 bases, leaving 15 bases between the germline ends. The CDR3 totals 14 residues. DNA for the CDR3: TGTGCCAGTAGTAAGACACAGGGTGAAGATGAGCAGTTCTTC. Amino acids: CASSKTQGEDEQFF.

This clone ranks as medium-sized. The V gene is TRBV4-1, the J gene TRBJ2-1; 12 nucleotides align to TRBD2. The CDR3 is made up of 17 amino acids. Germline V gives CDR1 MGHRA, CDR2 YSYEKL. V lost 1 base and J lost 8; bases outside the gene matches: 9. Written as DNA, the CDR3 is TGCGCCAGCAGCCAAGTGCTTGCTAGCGGGGGGGCATATGAGCAGTTCTTC. It translates to CASSQVLASGGAYEQFF.